The 18 T cell receptor beta chains given below trace back to one sample, sequenced in a study of OX40 agonist ivuxolimab in advanced cancers. The assay was immunoSEQ multiplex PCR, and TCRdb's table has in-frame clones only and misses some. The sample records about 76,000 clones, around 90% being singletons. The sequencing here drew on CD4+ or CD8+ T cells sorted from blood, taken in a trial of the OX40 agonist ivuxolimab. The source is an adult with an advanced solid tumor such as melanoma, head and neck, liver or kidney cancer.

The chain is built from TRBV10-3 and TRBJ2-3, with 8 bases identical to TRBD1. Per germline, CDR1 ENHRY and CDR2 SYGVKD. CDR3 size: 15 residues. Trimming cost V 2 bases and J 5 bases; bases outside gene matches: 6. The CDR3 coding sequence is TGTGCCATCAGTGAGAGTCAGGGGGCGGGAGATACGCAGTATTTT. Amino acid sequence: CAISESQGAGDTQYF.

This rearrangement joins TRBV7-2 to TRBJ1-2, with D tentatively TRBD1 (5 bases). There are 16 residues in the CDR3. The V end was cut by 1 base, the J end by 5 bases, with 17 bases between. Germline V gene data show CDR1 as SGHTA and CDR2 as FQGNSA. This CDR3 is CASSLDVVRATYGYTF. CDR3 coding DNA: TGTGCCAGCAGCTTAGATGTCGTCAGGGCAACATATGGCTACACCTTC.

The chain carries TRBV4-1 and TRBJ2-7; 10 bases line up with TRBD2. V lost 2 bases to trimming and J lost 3 bases; unmatched junction nucleotides: 4. Germline V gene data show CDR1 as MGHRA and CDR2 as YSYEKL. The CDR3 extends over 15 amino acids. CDR3 in amino acids: CASSQSSGGYYEQYF. As DNA, the CDR3 is TGCGCCAGCAGCCAAAGTAGCGGGGGGTACTACGAGCAGTACTTC.

The chain recombines TRBV11-1 with TRBJ2-3; 9 bases align to TRBD1. The trim removed 8 bases at V and 6 bases at J, leaving 6 bases unmatched. CDR3 size: 13 residues. Germline values: CDR1 SGHAT, CDR2 FQDESV (reference sequence). CDR3 sequence reads: CASVGQGRDTQYF. CDR3 nucleotides: TGTGCCAGCGTAGGACAGGGGCGTGATACGCAGTATTTT. Filled out from reference TRBV11-1 and TRBJ2-3, the complete variable domain reads EAEVAQSPRYKITEKSQAVAFWCDPISGHATLYWYRQILGQGPELLVQFQDESVVDDSQLPKDRFSAERLKGVDSTLKIQPAELGDSAMYLCASVGQGRDTQYFGPGTRLTVL.

The chain is built from TRBV5-1 and TRBJ1-6, with 7 nucleotides matching TRBD1. V was clipped by 0 bases and J by 7 bases; unmatched bases: 4. Per the germline V gene, CDR1 is SGHRS and CDR2 is YFSETQ. The CDR3 runs 15 residues. This chain's CDR3 is CASSLGDRKNSPLHF. The DNA for the CDR3 is TGCGCCAGCAGCTTGGGGGACAGAAAAAATTCACCCCTCCACTTT.

Comments on this clone: In the same sample, other DNA sequences code for this CDR3. V gene TRBV28 combines with J gene TRBJ1-6, with D possibly TRBD1 on 5 matching bases. The CDR3 spans 15 residues. The germline V and J ends were trimmed by 1 base and 4 bases, with 8 bases remaining between them. In germline, CDR1 is MDHEN, CDR2 SYDVKM. The CDR3 reads CASSLSRQYNSPLHF. CDR3 nucleotide sequence: TGTGCCAGCAGTTTATCACGACAGTATAATTCACCCCTCCACTTT.

The rearrangement joins TRBV7-6 to TRBJ1-2, with no clear D. CDR3 length: 15 amino acids. Trimming took 1 base from V and 5 from J, leaving 14 bases between them. The germline CDR1 and CDR2 sequences are SGHVS and FNYEAQ. This CDR3 is CASSLETGGSYGYTF. In DNA, the CDR3 is TGTGCCAGCAGCTTAGAGACTGGAGGATCTTATGGCTACACCTTC.

In its sample, this clone was seen once. The chain links TRBV11-2 to TRBJ1-2; 7 positions match TRBD1. Germline-derived CDR1 and CDR2 are SGHAT and FQNNGV. The trim removed 5 bases at V and 8 bases at J, leaving 11 bases unmatched. The CDR3 covers 14 residues. CDR3 sequence: CASSATDRAGGYTF. The CDR3, as DNA: TGTGCCAGCAGCGCGACCGACAGGGCCGGGGGCTACACCTTC.

The genes are TRBV28 and TRBJ1-6, with D perhaps matching TRBD1 (6 bases). CDR1 and CDR2 from the germline V gene are MDHEN and SYDVKM. The length of the CDR3 is 17 residues. V lost 4 bases to trimming and J lost 7 bases, with 20 bases between them. This chain's CDR3 is CASSYLETGRRNSPLHF. CDR3 nucleotide sequence: TGTGCCAGCAGTTATTTAGAAACAGGGCGAAGGAATTCACCCCTCCACTTT.

The chain employs TRBV7-9 and TRBJ2-5; D may correspond to TRBD1 or TRBD2 (6 bases each). The germline gives CDR1 SEHNR, CDR2 FQNEAQ (reference sequence). The ends were cut back, 4 bases at V and 2 bases at J, with 11 bases in the middle. CDR3 length: 14 amino acids. For the CDR3, the DNA is TGTGCCAGCAGCTCAAGGGGGGTACAAGAGACCCAGTACTTC. Protein: CASSSRGVQETQYF.

The chain couples TRBV6-6 to TRBJ2-1; 7 bases match TRBD2. CDR1 MNHNY and CDR2 SVGAGI come from the germline V gene (reference sequence). This CDR3 contains 16 residues. The V and J ends lost 6 bases and 4 bases, in that order; junction bases with no gene match: 12. The chain's CDR3 is CASRPLRAGLYNEQFF. CDR3 DNA sequence: TGTGCCAGCAGACCCCTGAGAGCGGGGCTATACAATGAGCAGTTCTTC.

The chain is built from TRBV5-6 and TRBJ2-3; 13 nucleotides agree with TRBD2. Germline values: CDR1 SGHDT, CDR2 YYEEEE. This CDR3 spans 16 amino acids. The junction had 3 bases not matched to a gene; V was cut back by 3 bases and J by 2 bases. This chain's CDR3 is CASSSGTSGITDTQYF. As DNA, the CDR3 is TGTGCCAGCAGCTCCGGGACTAGCGGGATCACAGATACGCAGTATTTT.

This rearrangement joins TRBV29-1 to TRBJ1-5; 7 bases line up with TRBD1. This CDR3 has 13 residues. Unmatched junction bases numbered 3, after V lost 4 bases and J lost 3 bases. CDR1 and CDR2 (germline): SQVTM, ANQGSEA. CDR3 nucleotide sequence: TGCAGCGTTGGACAGGGATCCAATCAGCCCCAGCATTTT. It is translated as CSVGQGSNQPQHF.

CDR3 loop: CASSFSGTWTDTQYF. The CDR3 region has the DNA TGTGCCAGCAGCTTCTCCGGGACTTGGACAGATACGCAGTATTTT. The V gene is TRBV9, the J gene TRBJ2-3; perhaps TRBD2 as D (6 bases). The CDR3 sequence is 15 residues long. The germline CDR1 and CDR2 sequences are SGDLS and YYNGEE. Between the trimmed V and J ends, which lost 4 bases and 3 bases, there was a span of 15 bases. The full variable domain, completed using reference TRBV9 and TRBJ2-3, is DSGVTQTPKHLITATGQRVTLRCSPRSGDLSVYWYQQSLDQGLQFLIQYYNGEERAKGNILERFSAQQFPDLHSELNLSSLELGDSALYFCASSFSGTWTDTQYFGPGTRLTVL.

The V gene is TRBV29-1, the J gene TRBJ1-5, with 9 bases that match TRBD1. Germline V CDR1 and CDR2: SQVTM, ANQGSEA. The CDR3 loop spans 14 amino acids. Losses at the gene ends were 6 bases for V and 0 bases for J; bases not matched to a gene: 3. The CDR3 protein is CSVGQGSSNQPQHF. The DNA of the CDR3 is TGCAGCGTAGGACAGGGGAGTAGCAATCAGCCCCAGCATTTT.

The chain has TRBV5-6 and TRBJ2-5; 7 positions match TRBD1. Trimming cost V 2 bases and J 4 bases; bases outside gene matches: 5. The germline gives CDR1 SGHDT, CDR2 YYEEEE. The CDR3 contains 14 residues. The CDR3 bases are TGTGCCAGCAGCTTCTCCGGGACAGCAGAGACCCAGTACTTC. Its translation is CASSFSGTAETQYF.

The chain couples TRBV19 to TRBJ2-3, with a tentative D call TRBD2 (6 bases). The germline CDR1 and CDR2 sequences are LNHDA and SQIVND (reference sequence). Trimming took 8 bases from V and 1 from J, leaving 13 bases between them. The CDR3 runs 14 residues. The CDR3 DNA follows: TGTGCCAGTTCGGAGGGAGCTCGCACAGATACGCAGTATTTT. It translates to CASSEGARTDTQYF.

The rearrangement uses TRBV9 and TRBJ2-5; TRBD2 matches at 12 bases. The CDR3 has 18 amino acids. V shed 0 bases, J shed 4 bases, and the junction held 10 bases outside the gene matches. Germline V CDR1 and CDR2: SGDLS, YYNGEE. The CDR3 sequence is CASSVATSGGSVGETQYF. In nucleotides, the CDR3 is TGTGCCAGCAGCGTAGCGACTAGCGGGGGCTCCGTGGGAGAGACCCAGTACTTC.